Shown below are 3 T cell receptor beta chains from a single sample sequenced in a study of OX40 agonist ivuxolimab in advanced cancers. Sequenced by immunoSEQ multiplex PCR; TCRdb stores in-frame clones only, minus some. Of about 49,000 clones in the sample, around 94% were seen once. Sequenced material: CD4+ or CD8+ T cells sorted from blood, taken in a trial of the OX40 agonist ivuxolimab. These receptors all stem from an adult with an advanced solid tumor such as melanoma, head and neck, liver or kidney cancer.

This clone came up once. The rearrangement uses TRBV5-4 and TRBJ2-7, with 7 bases identical to TRBD1. V trimming: 2 bases; J trimming: 0 bases; junction bases outside the gene matches: 5. Germline CDR1 is SGHNT and CDR2 is YYREEE (reference sequence). The CDR3 has 15 residues. CDR3 amino acids: CASSFVRDSSYEQYF. The DNA of the CDR3 is TGTGCCAGCAGCTTCGTCCGGGACAGCTCCTACGAGCAGTACTTC. The complete variable domain, with remaining parts taken from reference TRBV5-4 and TRBJ2-7, reads ETGVTQSPTHLIKTRGQQVTLRCSSQSGHNTVSWYQQALGQGPQFIFQYYREEENGRGNFPPRFSGLQFPNYSSELNVNALELDDSALYLCASSFVRDSSYEQYFGPGTRLTVT.

The J gene is TRBJ2-7, the V gene TRBV19; D gene unclear. CDR3 length equals 13 residues. V lost 4 bases to trimming and J lost 0 bases, with 7 bases between them. The germline CDR1 and CDR2 sequences are LNHDA and SQIVND (reference sequence). CDR3 DNA: TGTGCCAGTAGTACTAGAGTCTCCTACGAGCAGTACTTC. It specifies CASSTRVSYEQYF.

The V and J genes are TRBV7-6 and TRBJ2-7; maybe TRBD2 (5 bases). Trimming shortened V by 5 bases and J by 3 bases, and 11 bases separated the two germline ends. The CDR3 length is 13 residues. CDR1 and CDR2 from the germline V gene are SGHVS and FNYEAQ. CDR3 nucleotide sequence: TGTGCCAGCAGCCCCCGCGGACTCTACGAGCAGTACTTC. Amino acids: CASSPRGLYEQYF.